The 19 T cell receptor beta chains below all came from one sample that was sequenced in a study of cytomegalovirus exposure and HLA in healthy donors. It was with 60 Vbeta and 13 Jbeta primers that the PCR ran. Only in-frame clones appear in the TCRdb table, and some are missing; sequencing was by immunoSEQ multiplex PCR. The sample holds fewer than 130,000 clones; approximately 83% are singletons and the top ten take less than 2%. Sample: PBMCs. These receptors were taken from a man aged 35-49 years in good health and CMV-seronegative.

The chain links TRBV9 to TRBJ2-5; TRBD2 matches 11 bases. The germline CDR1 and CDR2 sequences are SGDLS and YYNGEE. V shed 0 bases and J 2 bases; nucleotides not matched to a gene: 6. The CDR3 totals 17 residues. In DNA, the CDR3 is TGTGCCAGCAGCGTAGCCCTAGCGGGGGGAAAGCAAGAGACCCAGTACTTC. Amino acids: CASSVALAGGKQETQYF.

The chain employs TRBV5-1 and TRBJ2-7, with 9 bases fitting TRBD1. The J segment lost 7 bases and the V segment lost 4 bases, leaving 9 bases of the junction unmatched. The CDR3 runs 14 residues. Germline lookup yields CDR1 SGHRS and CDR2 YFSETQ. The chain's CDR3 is CASSTQGQGREQYF. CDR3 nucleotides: TGCGCCAGCAGCACTCAGGGACAGGGTAGGGAGCAGTACTTC.

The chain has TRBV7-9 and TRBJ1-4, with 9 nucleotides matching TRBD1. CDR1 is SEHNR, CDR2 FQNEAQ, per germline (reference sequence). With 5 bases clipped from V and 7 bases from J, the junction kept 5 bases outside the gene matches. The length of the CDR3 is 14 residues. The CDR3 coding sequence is TGTGCCAGCAGCCGCACAGGGGGCGGTGAAAAACTGTTTTTT. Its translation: CASSRTGGGEKLFF.

The CDR3 region is CAWSVLGARGTDTQYF. CDR3 in DNA: TGTGCCTGGAGTGTACTGGGGGCGCGTGGCACAGATACGCAGTATTTT. The V call is TRBV30, the J call TRBJ2-3; the D gene is possibly TRBD1 (6 bases). The CDR3 totals 16 residues. Trimming removed 0 bases at V and 1 base at J, with 14 bases between. Germline V gene sequence: CDR1 GTSNPN, CDR2 SVGIG (reference sequence). Variable domain in full (rest from reference TRBV30 and TRBJ2-3): SQTIHQWPATLVQPVGSPLSLECTVEGTSNPNLYWYRQAAGRGLQLLFYSVGIGQISSEVPQNLSASRPQDRQFILSSKKLLLSDSGFYLCAWSVLGARGTDTQYFGPGTRLTVL.

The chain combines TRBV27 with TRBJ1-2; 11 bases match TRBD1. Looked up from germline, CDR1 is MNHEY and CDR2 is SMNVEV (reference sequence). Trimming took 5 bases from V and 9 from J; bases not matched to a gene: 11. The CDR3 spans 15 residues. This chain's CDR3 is CASSVGTGGRSSYTF. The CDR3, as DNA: TGTGCCAGCAGTGTAGGGACAGGGGGTCGGTCTAGCTACACCTTC.

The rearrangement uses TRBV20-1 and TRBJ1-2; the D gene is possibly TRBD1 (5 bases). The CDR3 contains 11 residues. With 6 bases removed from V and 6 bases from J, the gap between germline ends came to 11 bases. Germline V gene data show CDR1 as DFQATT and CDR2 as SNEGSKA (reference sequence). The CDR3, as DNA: TGCAGTGCCCGCGCGGGGGATGGCTACACCTTC. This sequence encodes CSARAGDGYTF.

The CDR3 nucleotides are TGTGCCTGGTTCCGCAGGACAGGGGGCTACAATGAGCAGTTCTTC. This codes for CAWFRRTGGYNEQFF. The V call is TRBV30, the J call TRBJ2-1, with TRBD1 matching over 10 bases. Per germline, CDR1 GTSNPN and CDR2 SVGIG (reference sequence). The J segment lost 3 bases and the V segment lost 5 bases, leaving 7 bases of the junction unmatched. This CDR3 spans 15 amino acids.

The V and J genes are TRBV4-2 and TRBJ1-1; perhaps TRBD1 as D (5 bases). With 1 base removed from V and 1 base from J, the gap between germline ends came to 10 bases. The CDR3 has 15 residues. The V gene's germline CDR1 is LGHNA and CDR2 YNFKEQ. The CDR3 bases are TGTGCCAGCAGCCAAGGGGGAGGGGCGAACACTGAAGCTTTCTTT. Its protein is CASSQGGGANTEAFF.

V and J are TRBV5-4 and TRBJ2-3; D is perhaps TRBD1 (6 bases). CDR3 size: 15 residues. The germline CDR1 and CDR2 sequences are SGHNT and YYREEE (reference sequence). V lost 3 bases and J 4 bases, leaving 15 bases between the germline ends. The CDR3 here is CASSSYTQGADTQYF. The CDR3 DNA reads TGTGCCAGCAGCTCGTATACACAGGGAGCAGATACGCAGTATTTT. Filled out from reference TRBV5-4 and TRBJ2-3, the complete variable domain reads ETGVTQSPTHLIKTRGQQVTLRCSSQSGHNTVSWYQQALGQGPQFIFQYYREEENGRGNFPPRFSGLQFPNYSSELNVNALELDDSALYLCASSSYTQGADTQYFGPGTRLTVL.

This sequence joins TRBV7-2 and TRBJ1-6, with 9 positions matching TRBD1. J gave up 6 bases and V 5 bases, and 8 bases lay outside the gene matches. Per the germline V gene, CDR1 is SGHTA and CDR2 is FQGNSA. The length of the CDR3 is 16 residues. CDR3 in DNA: TGTGCCAGCAGCGTATCGGGACAGGGAGGTAATTCACCCCTCCACTTT. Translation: CASSVSGQGGNSPLHF.

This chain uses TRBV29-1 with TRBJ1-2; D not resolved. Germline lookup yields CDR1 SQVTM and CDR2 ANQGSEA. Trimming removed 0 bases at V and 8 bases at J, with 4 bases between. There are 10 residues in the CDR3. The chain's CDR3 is CSVEEIGYTF. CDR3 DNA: TGCAGCGTTGAAGAAATAGGCTACACCTTC.

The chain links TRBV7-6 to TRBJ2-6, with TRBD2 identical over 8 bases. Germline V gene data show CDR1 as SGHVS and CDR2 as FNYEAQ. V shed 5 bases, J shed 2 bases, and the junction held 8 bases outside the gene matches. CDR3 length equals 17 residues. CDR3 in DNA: TGTGCCAGCAGCCCCTTCGGGGGGGCGACTGGGGCCAACGTCCTGACTTTC. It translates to CASSPFGGATGANVLTF.

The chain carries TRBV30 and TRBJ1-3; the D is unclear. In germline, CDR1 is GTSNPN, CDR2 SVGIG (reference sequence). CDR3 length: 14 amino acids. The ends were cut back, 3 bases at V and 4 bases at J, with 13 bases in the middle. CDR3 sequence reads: CAWSYGSEGNTIYF. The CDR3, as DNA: TGTGCCTGGAGCTATGGGAGCGAGGGAAACACCATATATTTT.

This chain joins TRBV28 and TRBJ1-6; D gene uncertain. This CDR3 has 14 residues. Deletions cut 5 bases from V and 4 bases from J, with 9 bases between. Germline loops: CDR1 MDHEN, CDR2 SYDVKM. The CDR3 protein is CASSLAQYNSPLHF. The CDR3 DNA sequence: TGTGCCAGCAGTCTTGCCCAGTATAATTCACCCCTCCACTTT.

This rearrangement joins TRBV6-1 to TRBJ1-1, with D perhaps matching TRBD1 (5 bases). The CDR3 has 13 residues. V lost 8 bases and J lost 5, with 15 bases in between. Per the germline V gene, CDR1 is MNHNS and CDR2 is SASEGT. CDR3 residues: CASYGHMGTEAFF. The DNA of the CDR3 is TGTGCCAGCTATGGACACATGGGAACTGAAGCTTTCTTT.

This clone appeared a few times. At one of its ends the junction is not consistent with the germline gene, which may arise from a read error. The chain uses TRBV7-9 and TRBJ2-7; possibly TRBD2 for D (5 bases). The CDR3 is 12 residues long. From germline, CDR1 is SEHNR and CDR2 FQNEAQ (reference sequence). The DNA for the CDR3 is TGTTCCAGCAGCTCCGGGATCTACGAGCAGTACTTC. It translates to CSSSSGIYEQYF.

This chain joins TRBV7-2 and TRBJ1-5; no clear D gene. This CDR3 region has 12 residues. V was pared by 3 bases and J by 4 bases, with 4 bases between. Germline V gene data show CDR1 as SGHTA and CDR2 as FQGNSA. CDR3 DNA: TGTGCCAGCAGCTTCGTTAATCAGCCCCAGCATTTT. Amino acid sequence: CASSFVNQPQHF.

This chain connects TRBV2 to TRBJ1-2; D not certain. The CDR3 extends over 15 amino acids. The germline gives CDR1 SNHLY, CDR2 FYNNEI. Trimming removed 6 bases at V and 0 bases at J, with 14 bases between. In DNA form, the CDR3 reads TGTGCCAGCAGCCTCTTCCAGAGCGCTAACTATGGCTACACCTTC. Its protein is CASSLFQSANYGYTF.

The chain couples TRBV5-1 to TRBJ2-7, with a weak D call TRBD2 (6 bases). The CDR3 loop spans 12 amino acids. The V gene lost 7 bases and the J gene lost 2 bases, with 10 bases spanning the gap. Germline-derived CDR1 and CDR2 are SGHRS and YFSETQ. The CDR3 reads CASGDSPYEQYF. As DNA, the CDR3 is TGCGCCAGCGGGGACTCCCCCTACGAGCAGTACTTC.